This T cell receptor beta chain was documented in a study of cytomegalovirus exposure and HLA in healthy donors (dated by TCRdb to about 2017). Study-wide context: In an earlier analysis of some 610 of the donors, 276 Gb of sequence data and 100 million or so unique TCR beta sequences from 150 million to 200 million T cells were reported. Genome-wide SNP genotypes for about 55% of the roughly 670 donors were used in a later genetic analysis, which treated that subset as a discovery cohort. An early release that covered about 640 HLA-typed donors contained approximately 300 gigabases of sequencing data and approximately 85 million unique TCR sequences. The T cell repertoires of 666 subjects were profiled by immunosequencing and related to cytomegalovirus serostatus. High-throughput TCR immunosequencing, statistical association of individual TCRs with disease status, and machine learning were combined to predict cytomegalovirus infection status. Among 350 to 400 genotyped donors of the cohort, an average of roughly 240,000 unique TCR beta nucleotide sequences were sequenced per donor, about a sixth of them non-productive. The study aimed to test whether cataloging public T cell receptors could reveal signatures of past pathogen exposure. To study patterns of TCR occurrence, a later analysis re-analyzed previously published TCR beta repertoires from 600 to 750 donors and added high-resolution HLA genotyping. Class I and class II HLA loci were covered by the typing at four-digit resolution. All discovery cohort repertoires had been generated using a single sequencing platform. Rather than using new phenotypic data, the later analysis identified candidate immune exposures from TCR beta sequences and from how often those sequences occurred across donors. An earlier analysis of some 600 of the donors applied high-throughput TCR beta sequencing to assess whether each TCR beta V gene segment acted as functional or pseudogenic. Alongside the repertoire data, information on donor age, sex, ethnicity and CMV serostatus was compiled. Along with the roughly 710-subject first cohort, a separate validation cohort of around 110 different subjects was used. Of the 300 to 400 genotyped donors, about 80% fell in the genetic ancestry cluster associated with self-reported Caucasian donors. The number of typed donors differed by locus: about 629-630 for A, B, C, DRB1 and DQB1; 522 for DQA1; fewer than 610 for DPA1; and roughly 470 for DPB1. Four to six DR-DQ haplotypes were handled as single units for association and clustering, since linkage in the cohort was strong.

For CDR1 and CDR2, the germline V gene lists LGHNA and YNFKEQ. At the junction V is shortened by 4 bases and J by 4 bases; bases outside the gene matches: 9. There are 17 amino acids in the CDR3, from cysteine to phenylalanine inclusive. The DNA shown is the 51-base CDR3, in frame from base 1. Overall results and qualifications from the work: When HLA alleles, especially DR and DQ, strongly co-occurred, attributing TCR associations to individual alleles was difficult. In a later analysis, the rate of TCR association differed among HLA loci, with DRB1 alleles having the most associated TCRs and HLA-C alleles having the fewest. A further reported finding was that TCR beta sequences accurately predicted the HLA-A and HLA-B alleles for most subjects in the first cohort. Presence/absence analyses assumed roughly uniform sequencing depth across donors, an assumption that may not hold. In the study, 150 to 200 TCR beta chains were listed as associated with cytomegalovirus. In this cohort, only TCR beta chains were sequenced, and detectable features were limited by the absence of alpha or paired-chain data. Because some donors lacked HLA typing at each locus, the association tests relied only on the typed subset. Cytomegalovirus status was reported to be diagnosed by the classifier with high specificity and sensitivity in both the original and validation cohorts. An association between a missense DCLRE1C variant and V-gene and J-gene trimming of TCR beta chains was found in a later genetic analysis and replicated in an independent cohort. The earlier analysis of 587 of the donors excluded about 16 rarely observed V segments, including chromosome 9 orphons, because counts were too low. A later genetic analysis reported fewer N-insertions in productive TCRs among donors in an Asian-associated ancestry cluster than the roughly 620-donor mean. Compared with equally common non-associated chains, HLA-associated TCR beta chains in a later analysis were more clonally expanded and had lower generation probabilities. In a later analysis, most CMV-associated TCR beta chains were found to appear HLA-restricted, with HLA associations seemingly driven largely by CMV exposure. Broadly in line with IMGT annotations, most TCR beta V segments showed up in productive rearrangements about 90% or about 30% of the time in an earlier analysis of 450 to 600 of the donors. In a later analysis, several top co-occurrence clusters were reported to appear linked to parvovirus B19, influenza, CMV and Epstein-Barr virus. Linkage disequilibrium might explain the correlated functional status among segregating V segments, but an unknown experimental factor could not be excluded. Specific HLA alleles were associated with roughly 16,000 TCR beta sequences at a false discovery rate of 0.05 in a later analysis. A few of the identified cytomegalovirus-associated TCR beta chains were confirmed in vitro to be specific for cytomegalovirus antigens. A group of highly shared sequence variants was considered likely to be a technical artifact of the sequencing pipeline. Immune exposure information for the cohort was limited to CMV serostatus. The authors suggested that the approach could potentially be generalized to other disease states and immunological phenotypes. Most TCR sequences were observed very rarely across donors, whereas some public TCRs were present in many individuals. Because the 87-base-pair reads could not distinguish some IMGT-functional V segments, including TRBV6-2 and TRBV6-3, those segments were excluded.

The cohort comprised several hundred healthy bone marrow donors. At the time of sampling, all cohort members were nominally healthy, though unrecorded immune exposures were likely present. The donor was CMV seropositive and was included in the group of 289 seropositive cohort members. A peripheral blood sample was provided by each donor, and peripheral blood mononuclear cells were used for TCR beta sequencing. Genomic DNA extraction from the blood cell samples was performed with the Qiagen DNeasy Blood Extraction Kit. The library was produced with the immunoSEQ multiplex PCR assay. For the multiplex PCR, a mixture combining 60 forward primers for TCR Vbeta segments and 13 reverse primers for TCR Jbeta segments was used. The CDR3 region of rearranged TCR beta genes was amplified from genomic DNA by a multiplex PCR assay. Amplified TCR beta libraries were sequenced as 87-base-pair reads on the Illumina HiSeq System. The authors processed their data as follows. A later analysis counted tens of millions of unique TCR beta chains across the 700 or so repertoires, and around 9.9 million of these chains were shared by at least two donors. To remove PCR and sequencing errors, raw reads were error-corrected and collapsed into unique sequences using a nearest-neighbor algorithm that merged closely related sequences. To assign V, D and J gene segments, CDR3 sequences were aligned to IMGT reference sequences. For a sequence to be retained, at least a six-nucleotide match to both a V gene segment and a J gene segment was required. A rearrangement counted as productive if the CDR3 had no stop codons and remained in frame with V and J, and every other rearrangement counted as non-productive. CDR3 was defined according to IMGT convention as the region running from the second conserved V-encoded cysteine to the conserved J-encoded phenylalanine. In an earlier analysis of around 570 of the donors, sequences lacking an unambiguous match to a single V gene segment were excluded. In an earlier analysis of several hundred of the donors, V segments were called functional above 56.7% productive rearrangements and were called segregating when the between-donor standard deviation exceeded 5%. To diagnose cytomegalovirus status from the catalog of TCR beta chain sequences, a statistical classification framework was built. A later analysis assigned V and J genes by comparing TCR nucleotide sequences with IMGT/GENE-DB human TR gene sequences. The TCRdist pipeline was used in a later analysis to assign CDR3 sequences and most-parsimonious VDJ recombination scenarios. In a later analysis, each TCR beta chain was defined by its CDR3 amino acid sequence together with its V-gene family, and reads lacking a unique V-gene family were excluded. A later analysis removed roughly 590 highly shared, low-generation-probability nucleotide sequences to deal with suspected cross-contamination and a sequencing artifact. In a later analysis, a clonal expansion index for each public chain was calculated from normalized within-repertoire ranks of inferred template counts. In a later analysis, generation probabilities were computed using a VDJ recombination model fitted to out-of-frame rearrangements, and the results were checked against IGoR. A later analysis scored TCR-TCR, TCR-HLA and TCR-CMV co-occurrence with hypergeometric tests, applying a repertoire-size bias correction to TCR pairs. To estimate false discovery rates, a later analysis permuted the HLA or CMV assignments 20 times. In a later analysis, co-occurring TCRs were grouped using DBSCAN, and TCRdist sequence similarity was added for clustering within HLA-allele-positive subsets. Repertoires with fewer than 30,000 or more than 120,000 public chains were left out of co-occurrence clustering, as were five repertoires with anomalous nucleotide sharing. TCRdb carries this immuneACCESS record with in-frame sequences only. Its versions omit some clonotypes, under half of them owing to an unresolved V gene in the studies checked, with the rest unexplained. V, J and clone size were drawn from that table, and D and trimming were deduced from the DNA. This sample is represented by under 85,000 clones; over 70% of them were singletons. The ten largest clones capture about 22% of the sample.

Comment on this clone: No cognate antigen has been identified for it. Base-call qualities are not available, and no considerably larger clone is one nucleotide away.

The sequence is built from TRBV4-2 and TRBJ2-3; the junction holds 12 bases that match TRBD2. Sequences were obtained from PBMCs. The TCR originated in a woman aged 40 to 55 in good health and CMV-seropositive. The sequenced DNA is TGTGCCAGCAGCCTAAAACTAGCGGGAGGAGGAGCAGATACGCAGTATTTT. Protein translation: CASSLKLAGGGADTQYF.